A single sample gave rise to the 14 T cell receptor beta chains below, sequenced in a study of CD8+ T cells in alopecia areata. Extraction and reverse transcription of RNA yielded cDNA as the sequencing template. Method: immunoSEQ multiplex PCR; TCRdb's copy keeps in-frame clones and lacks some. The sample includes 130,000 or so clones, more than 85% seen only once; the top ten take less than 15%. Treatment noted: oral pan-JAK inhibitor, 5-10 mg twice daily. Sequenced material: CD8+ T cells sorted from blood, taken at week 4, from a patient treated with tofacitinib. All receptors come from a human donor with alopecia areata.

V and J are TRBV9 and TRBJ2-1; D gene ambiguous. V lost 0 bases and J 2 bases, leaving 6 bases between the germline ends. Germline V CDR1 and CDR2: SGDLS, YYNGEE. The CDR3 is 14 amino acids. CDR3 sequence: CASSVGEPYNEQFF. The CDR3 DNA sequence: TGTGCCAGCAGCGTAGGGGAACCCTACAATGAGCAGTTCTTC.

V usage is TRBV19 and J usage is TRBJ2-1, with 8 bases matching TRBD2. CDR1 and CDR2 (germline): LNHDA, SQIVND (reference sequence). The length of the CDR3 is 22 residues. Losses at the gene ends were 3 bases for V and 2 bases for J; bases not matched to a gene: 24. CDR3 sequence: CASSILISGLAGSAKTYNEQFF. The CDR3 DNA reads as TGTGCCAGTAGTATCCTAATAAGTGGGCTAGCGGGCTCCGCTAAAACCTACAATGAGCAGTTCTTC.

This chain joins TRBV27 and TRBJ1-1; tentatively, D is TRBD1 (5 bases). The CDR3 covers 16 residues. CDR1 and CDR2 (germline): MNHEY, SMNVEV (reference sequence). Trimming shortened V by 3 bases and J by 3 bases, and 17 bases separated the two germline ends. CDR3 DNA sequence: TGTGCCAGCAGTTTGGTCCGCGGGGGGGTACACACTGAAGCTTTCTTT. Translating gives CASSLVRGGVHTEAFF.

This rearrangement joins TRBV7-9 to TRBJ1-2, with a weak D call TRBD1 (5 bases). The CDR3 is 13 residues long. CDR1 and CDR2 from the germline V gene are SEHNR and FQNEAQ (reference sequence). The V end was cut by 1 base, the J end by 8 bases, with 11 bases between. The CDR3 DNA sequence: TGTGCCAGCAGCTTAGAGGGGTTTCCGGGCTACACCTTC. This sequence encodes CASSLEGFPGYTF.

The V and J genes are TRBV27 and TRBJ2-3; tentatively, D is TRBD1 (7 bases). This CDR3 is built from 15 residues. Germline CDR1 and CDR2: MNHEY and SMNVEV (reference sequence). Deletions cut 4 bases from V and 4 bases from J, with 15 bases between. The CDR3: CASSSPQGEADTQYF. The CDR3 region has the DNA TGTGCCAGCAGTTCACCCCAGGGGGAGGCAGATACGCAGTATTTT.

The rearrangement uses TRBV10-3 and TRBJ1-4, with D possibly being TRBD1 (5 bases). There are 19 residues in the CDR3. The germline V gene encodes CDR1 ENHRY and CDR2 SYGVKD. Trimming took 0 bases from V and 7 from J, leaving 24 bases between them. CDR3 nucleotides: TGTGCCATCAGTGAGTCAAAAAGGGGTGGAATCCCAGGTGTTGAAAAACTGTTTTTT. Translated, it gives CAISESKRGGIPGVEKLFF.

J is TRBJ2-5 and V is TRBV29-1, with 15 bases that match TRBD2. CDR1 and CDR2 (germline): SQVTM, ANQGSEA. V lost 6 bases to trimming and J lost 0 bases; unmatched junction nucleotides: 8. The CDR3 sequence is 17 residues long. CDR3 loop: CSVDPGTSGRHQETQYF. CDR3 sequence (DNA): TGCAGCGTCGATCCCGGGACTAGCGGGAGGCACCAAGAGACCCAGTACTTC.

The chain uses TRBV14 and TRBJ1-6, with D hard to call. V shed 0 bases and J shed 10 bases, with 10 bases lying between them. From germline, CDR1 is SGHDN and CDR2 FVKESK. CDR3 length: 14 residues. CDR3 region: CASSQDPEGSPLHF. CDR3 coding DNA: TGTGCCAGCAGCCAAGATCCAGAGGGCTCACCCCTCCACTTT.

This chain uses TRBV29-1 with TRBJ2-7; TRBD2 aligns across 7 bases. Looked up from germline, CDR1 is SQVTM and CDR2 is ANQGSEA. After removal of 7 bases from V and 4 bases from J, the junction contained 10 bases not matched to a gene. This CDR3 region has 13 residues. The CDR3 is CSARLAGGYEQYF. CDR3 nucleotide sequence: TGCAGCGCTAGGTTGGCCGGGGGGTACGAGCAGTACTTC.

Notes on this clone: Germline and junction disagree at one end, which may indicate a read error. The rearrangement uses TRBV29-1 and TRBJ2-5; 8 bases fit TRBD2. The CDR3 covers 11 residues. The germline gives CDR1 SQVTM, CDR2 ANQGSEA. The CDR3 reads CSVLGLEAQYF. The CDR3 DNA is TGCAGCGTTTTGGGACTAGAGGCCCAGTACTTC.

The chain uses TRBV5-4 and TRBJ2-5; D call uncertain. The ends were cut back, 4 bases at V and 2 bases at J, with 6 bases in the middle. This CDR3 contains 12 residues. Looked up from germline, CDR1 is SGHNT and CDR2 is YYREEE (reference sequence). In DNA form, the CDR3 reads TGTGCCAGCAGCGGCTCACAAGAGACCCAGTACTTC. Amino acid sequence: CASSGSQETQYF.

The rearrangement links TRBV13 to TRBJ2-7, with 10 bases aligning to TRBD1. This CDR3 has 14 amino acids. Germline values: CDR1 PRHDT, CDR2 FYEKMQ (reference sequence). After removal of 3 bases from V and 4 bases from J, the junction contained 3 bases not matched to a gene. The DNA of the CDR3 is TGTGCCAGCAGCTTGACAGGGGGCGAGTACGAGCAGTACTTC. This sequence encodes CASSLTGGEYEQYF.

CDR3 residues: CASSPSGYEQYF. The CDR3 nucleotides are TGTGCCAGCAGCCCCTCGGGCTACGAGCAGTACTTC. The chain couples TRBV7-3 to TRBJ2-7; D is ambiguous. V dropped 5 bases and J dropped 3 bases, with 8 bases sitting between them. The CDR3 sequence is 12 residues long. Germline V CDR1 and CDR2: SGHTA, FQGTGA.

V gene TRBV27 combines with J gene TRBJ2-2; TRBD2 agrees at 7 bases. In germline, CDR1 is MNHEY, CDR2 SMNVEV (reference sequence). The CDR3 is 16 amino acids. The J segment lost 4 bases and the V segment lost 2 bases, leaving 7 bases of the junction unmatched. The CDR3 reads CASSLTPGRSTGELFF. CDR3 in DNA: TGTGCCAGCAGTTTAACCCCCGGGAGGTCCACCGGGGAGCTGTTTTTT.